This T cell receptor (beta chain) originates from a study of blood T cell repertoires in COVID-19. Study summary: The study drew acute and convalescent COVID-19 samples from the United States, Italy and Spain. The analysed material was cDNA or gDNA that came from T cells, B-cell-depleted T cells, or PBMCs.

The CDR3 totals 13 residues. Trimming stripped 2 bases from V and 10 bases from J, with 12 bases between. Germline lookup yields CDR1 SGHNT and CDR2 YENEEA. Study processing details: Amplification with reference gene primers provided the estimates of nucleated cell counts. The data were produced by immunoSEQ multiplex PCR, yet TCRdb's version contains in-frame clones alone and is incomplete. The V and J calls and clone size are taken from that table; D and trimming were inferred from the DNA. The sample has about 80,000 clones; more than 65% are singletons. The gene calls are TRBV11-3 and TRBJ2-1, with D maybe TRBD1 (5 bases). The clonotype was recovered from a man older than 75 with acute or convalescent COVID-19. Sequenced sample: peripheral blood. The CDR3 nucleotides read TGTGCCAGCAGCTTATACCAGGGCGTGGAGCAGTTCTTC. Protein sequence: CASSLYQGVEQFF.